A single sample is the source of the 15 T cell receptor beta chains below, sequenced in a study of blood T cell repertoires in COVID-19. TCRdb keeps only in-frame clones here, not all; method: immunoSEQ multiplex PCR. The table shows about 280,000 clones, with less than 85% occurring only once. The sequenced sample was PBMCs or T cells enriched from blood (not recorded which). The receptors come from a woman between 50 and 59 years old who had recovered from COVID-19.

The sample holds one count of this clone. The chain uses TRBV25-1 and TRBJ1-2; 9 bases align to TRBD1. V trimming: 10 bases; J trimming: 8 bases; junction bases outside the gene matches: 14. The CDR3 sequence is 14 residues long. Germline V gene sequence: CDR1 MGHDK, CDR2 SYGVNS. CDR3 sequence reads: CATCPTGGVDGYTF. The DNA for the CDR3 is TGTGCCACATGTCCTACAGGGGGCGTCGACGGCTACACCTTC.

The chain employs TRBV19 and TRBJ1-4; D is possibly TRBD1 (6 bases). V dropped 3 bases and J dropped 8 bases, with 16 bases sitting between them. Per germline, CDR1 LNHDA and CDR2 SQIVND (reference sequence). The CDR3 is 15 amino acids. This chain's CDR3 is CASSIGGAVSEKLFF. In DNA form, the CDR3 reads TGTGCCAGTAGTATTGGGGGCGCCGTATCCGAAAAACTGTTTTTT.

This chain connects TRBV6-6 to TRBJ2-7, with D possibly being TRBD1 (6 bases). CDR3 length: 12 amino acids. The V gene's germline CDR1 is MNHNY and CDR2 SVGAGI (reference sequence). V lost 5 bases and J lost 4, with 9 bases in between. The CDR3 bases are TGTGCCAGCAGTCAACAGGGATACGAGCAGTACTTC. Encoded protein: CASSQQGYEQYF.

The chain carries TRBV5-1 and TRBJ1-1; D not certain. V shed 0 bases and J shed 1 base, with 7 bases lying between them. CDR1 SGHRS and CDR2 YFSETQ come from the germline V gene. The CDR3 has 14 residues. The CDR3 here is CASSLDFRNTEAFF. DNA of the CDR3: TGCGCCAGCAGCTTGGATTTCAGGAACACTGAAGCTTTCTTT.

V gene TRBV5-4 combines with J gene TRBJ2-5; weak D call: TRBD1 (5 bases). The CDR3 spans 14 residues. Per the germline V gene, CDR1 is SGHNT and CDR2 is YYREEE (reference sequence). V lost 5 bases and J 0 bases, leaving 11 bases between the germline ends. DNA of the CDR3: TGTGCCAGCAGGTTCGACAGTAACCAAGAGACCCAGTACTTC. Translating it yields CASRFDSNQETQYF.

The CDR3 bases are TGTGCCAGCAGTCCGACGTTTCGGGGTCCCCTCCACTTT. Its translation: CASSPTFRGPLHF. The gene calls are TRBV27 and TRBJ1-6; the D is unclear. Between the trimmed V and J ends, which lost 5 bases and 13 bases, there was a span of 15 bases. There are 13 residues in the CDR3. Germline CDR1 MNHEY, CDR2 SMNVEV (reference sequence).

The chain recombines TRBV5-1 with TRBJ2-7; 11 nucleotides align to TRBD2. CDR3 length equals 16 residues. Germline lookup yields CDR1 SGHRS and CDR2 YFSETQ. Germline trimming cut 4 bases from V and 4 bases from J; bases unmatched to any gene: 10. CDR3 in amino acids: CASSTTSGGTDYEQYF. The CDR3 DNA follows: TGCGCCAGCAGCACAACTAGCGGGGGTACGGATTACGAGCAGTACTTC.

V is TRBV7-2 and J is TRBJ1-1; tentatively, D is TRBD1 (5 bases). The V and J ends lost 4 bases and 0 bases respectively, with 6 bases between them. The V gene's germline CDR1 is SGHTA and CDR2 FQGNSA. The CDR3 covers 13 residues. CDR3 residues: CASSWDLNTEAFF. DNA for the CDR3: TGTGCCAGCAGCTGGGACTTGAACACTGAAGCTTTCTTT.

This chain links TRBV19 with TRBJ1-3; tentative D call: TRBD1 (5 bases). This CDR3 spans 14 amino acids. Germline lookup yields CDR1 LNHDA and CDR2 SQIVND (reference sequence). Trimming stripped 7 bases from V and 0 bases from J, with 10 bases between. CDR3 protein: CASTRTSSGNTIYF. CDR3 bases: TGTGCCAGTACAAGGACAAGCTCTGGAAACACCATATATTTT.

This chain connects TRBV9 to TRBJ2-2; no definite D call. The V end lost 4 bases, the J end lost 7 bases, and 11 bases lay between the germline ends. The CDR3 is 13 residues long. CDR1 and CDR2 (germline): SGDLS, YYNGEE. CDR3 amino acids: CASSYEFHGELFF. Here the CDR3 DNA reads TGTGCCAGCAGCTACGAGTTTCACGGGGAGCTGTTTTTT. Complete variable domain (other parts from reference TRBV9 and TRBJ2-2): DSGVTQTPKHLITATGQRVTLRCSPRSGDLSVYWYQQSLDQGLQFLIQYYNGEERAKGNILERFSAQQFPDLHSELNLSSLELGDSALYFCASSYEFHGELFFGEGSRLTVL.

The table lists this clone with a count of one. The chain employs TRBV5-1 and TRBJ2-3; a weak D match, TRBD1 (6 bases). Germline lookup yields CDR1 SGHRS and CDR2 YFSETQ. The CDR3 covers 15 residues. Trimming removed 4 bases from V and 0 bases from J, with 12 bases in between. CDR3 bases: TGCGCCAGCAGCCCCGGACAGACTAGCACAGATACGCAGTATTTT. Its translation: CASSPGQTSTDTQYF.

The rearrangement uses TRBV3-1 (or the pseudogene TRBV3-2) and TRBJ1-4; 7 positions agree with TRBD1. Germline trimming cut 4 bases from V and 7 bases from J; bases unmatched to any gene: 9. Germline CDR1 is LGHDT and CDR2 is YNNKEL (reference sequence). The CDR3 is made up of 15 amino acids. CDR3 nucleotide sequence: TGTGCCAGCAGCCTTAGGGGGCGCGGGATTGAAAAACTGTTTTTT. Its translation: CASSLRGRGIEKLFF.

The chain uses TRBV7-2 and TRBJ2-1, with 9 positions matching TRBD2. This CDR3 is built from 17 residues. Germline assignment: CDR1 SGHTA and CDR2 FQGNSA. V was clipped by 1 base and J by 2 bases; unmatched bases: 6. CDR3 sequence (DNA): TGTGCCAGCAGCTTAGGGTCTAGCGGGGCCGCCTACAATGAGCAGTTCTTC. Its translation: CASSLGSSGAAYNEQFF.

CDR3 sequence: CASSYGRTSRGEQYF. CDR3 DNA: TGTGCCAGCAGTTACGGGAGGACGAGCAGAGGCGAGCAGTACTTC. The chain joins TRBV6-6 to TRBJ2-7, with D possibly matching TRBD2 (6 bases). CDR1 is MNHNY and CDR2 is SVGAGI in the germline V gene (reference sequence). Trimming cost V 2 bases and J 6 bases, with 17 bases left between them. The CDR3 contains 15 residues.

The chain combines TRBV5-1 with TRBJ1-1; 10 nucleotides align to TRBD1. Germline loops: CDR1 SGHRS, CDR2 YFSETQ. The CDR3 is made up of 17 amino acids. V shed 0 bases, J shed 2 bases, and the junction held 7 bases outside the gene matches. In nucleotides, the CDR3 is TGCGCCAGCAGCTTGGGGTACGGGACAGGGGCCAACACTGAAGCTTTCTTT. Encoded protein: CASSLGYGTGANTEAFF. Full variable domain (rest looked up from reference TRBV5-1 and TRBJ1-1): KAGVTQTPRYLIKTRGQQVTLSCSPISGHRSVSWYQQTPGQGLQFLFEYFSETQRNKGNFPGRFSGRQFSNSRSEMNVSTLELGDSALYLCASSLGYGTGANTEAFFGQGTRLTVV.